This T cell receptor (beta chain) derives from a study of cytomegalovirus exposure and HLA in healthy donors. The PCR ran on 60 Vbeta and 13 Jbeta primers. Clones were sequenced by immunoSEQ multiplex PCR, and TCRdb holds only the in-frame ones, with some missing. The sample includes 90,000 to 110,000 clones, less than 85% seen only once; the top ten take more than 8%. Trimming removed 2 bases from V and 4 bases from J; junction bases left unmatched: 1. There are 15 residues in the CDR3. Per germline, CDR1 MNHEY and CDR2 SMNVEV (reference sequence). The TCR originated in a man aged 35-49 years in good health and CMV-seropositive. The chain combines TRBV27 with TRBJ2-5, with 13 bases lining up with TRBD2. Sample: PBMCs. The CDR3 DNA reads TGTGCCAGCAGTTTACGACTAGCGGGAGGAGAGACCCAGTACTTC. Protein product: CASSLRLAGGETQYF.